This TCR beta chain appears in the sequencing data of a study of blood T cell repertoires in COVID-19. On the study more broadly: Spain, Italy and the United States supplied samples that represented acute and convalescent COVID-19. Nucleic acid was either cDNA or gDNA, and it came from T cells, B-cell-depleted T cells, or PBMCs.

The CDR3 is 12 residues long. Losses at the gene ends were 5 bases for V and 11 bases for J; bases not matched to a gene: 5. Germline CDR1 is SGHVS and CDR2 is FQNEAQ. Original methodology: Reference gene primer amplification in the assay estimated nucleated cell counts. Sequenced by immunoSEQ multiplex PCR; TCRdb stores in-frame clones only, minus some. D and trimming were read from the DNA, whereas the V and J calls and clone size are those reported in that table. The sample yields 200,000 or so clones, approximately 84% seen once. This clonotype was obtained from a human donor with acute or convalescent COVID-19. The donor label of this sample is uncertain. The chain couples TRBV7-8 to TRBJ2-2; 7 bases are shared with TRBD1. Input material: peripheral blood. CDR3 protein: CASSIGGGELFF. The CDR3 DNA sequence: TGTGCCAGCAGCATAGGGGGCGGCGAGCTGTTTTTT.